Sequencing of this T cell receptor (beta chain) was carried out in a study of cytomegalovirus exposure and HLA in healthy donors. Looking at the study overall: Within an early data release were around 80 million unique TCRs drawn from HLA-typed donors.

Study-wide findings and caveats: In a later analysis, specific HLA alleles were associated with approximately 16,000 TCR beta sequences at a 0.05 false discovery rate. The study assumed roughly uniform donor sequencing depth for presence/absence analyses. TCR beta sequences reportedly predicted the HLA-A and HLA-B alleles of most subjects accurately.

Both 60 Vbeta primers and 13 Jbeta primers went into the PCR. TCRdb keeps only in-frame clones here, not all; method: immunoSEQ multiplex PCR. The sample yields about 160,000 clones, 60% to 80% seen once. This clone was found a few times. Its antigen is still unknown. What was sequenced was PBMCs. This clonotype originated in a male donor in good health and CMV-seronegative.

The CDR3 DNA reads TGTGCCAGCTGTCCGGGCCCTTCGGGGGGGAACGAGCAGTACTTC. Translating it yields CASCPGPSGGNEQYF. This sequence joins TRBV2 and TRBJ2-7; 8 bases line up with TRBD2. V gave up 8 bases and J gave up 5 bases; unmatched junction bases: 14. The CDR3 is 15 residues long. The germline V gene has CDR1 SNHLY and CDR2 FYNNEI.